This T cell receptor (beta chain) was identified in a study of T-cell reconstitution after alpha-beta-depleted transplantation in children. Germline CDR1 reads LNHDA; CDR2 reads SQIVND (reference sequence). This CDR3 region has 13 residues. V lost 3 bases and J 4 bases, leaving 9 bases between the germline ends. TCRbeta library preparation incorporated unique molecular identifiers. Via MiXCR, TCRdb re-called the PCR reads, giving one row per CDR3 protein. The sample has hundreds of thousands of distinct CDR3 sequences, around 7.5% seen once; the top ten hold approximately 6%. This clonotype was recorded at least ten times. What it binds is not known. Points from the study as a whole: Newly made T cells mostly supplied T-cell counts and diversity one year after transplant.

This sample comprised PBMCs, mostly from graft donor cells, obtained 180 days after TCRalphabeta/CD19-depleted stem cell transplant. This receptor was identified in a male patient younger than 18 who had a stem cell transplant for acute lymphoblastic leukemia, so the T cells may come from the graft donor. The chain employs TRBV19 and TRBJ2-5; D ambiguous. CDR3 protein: CASSIEVGETQYF. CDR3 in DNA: TGTGCCAGTAGTATCGAGGTGGGAGAGACCCAGTACTTC.